This T cell receptor (beta chain) was retrieved from a study of shared clonotypes between healthy human individuals. Study as a whole: The donors, a couple of women and a few men, were aged 18 to 49. General study points: Only blood samples were collected, and tissue repertoires likely differ.

The CDR3 contains 15 residues. With V trimmed by 5 bases and J by 2 bases, 9 bases remained unmatched. Germline V gene lookup returns CDR1 SEHNR and CDR2 FQNEAQ (reference sequence). The run depth of the assay was deep. Repertoires were generated with immunoSEQ multiplex PCR, while TCRdb's copy carries only in-frame clones and drops some. The table shows about 2.4 million clones, with approximately 90% occurring only once. Notes on this clone: Its specificity is unknown.

The clonotype was recovered from a man younger than 35 in good health. The chain couples TRBV7-9 to TRBJ2-7; 7 nucleotides match TRBD1. The specimen was naive CD4+ T cells sorted from blood. Subset denoted: CD45RA+ positively selected. The CDR3 spells CASSRSLGTAYEQYF. CDR3 DNA sequence: TGTGCCAGCAGCCGCTCTCTCGGGACAGCCTACGAGCAGTACTTC.